This T cell receptor beta chain was retrieved from a study of cytomegalovirus exposure and HLA in healthy donors. Study context: Researchers found that roughly 81% of about 400 genotyped donors fell within the Caucasian-associated ancestry cluster.

Primers for the PCR totalled 60 Vbeta and 13 Jbeta. Profiling relied on immunoSEQ multiplex PCR, and the TCRdb table lists in-frame clones only, not all of them. The table has about 160,000 clones, approximately 78% seen once. A note on this clone: Its target is unknown.

Germline-derived CDR1 and CDR2 are SGDLS and YYNGEE. Trimming cost V 0 bases and J 2 bases; bases outside gene matches: 1. CDR3 size: 14 residues. Whole-study findings and limits: Likely technical artifact: a cluster of highly shared sequence variants.

Sequences were obtained from PBMCs. The source of this sequence is a male donor in good health and CMV-seropositive. The chain couples TRBV9 to TRBJ2-7; TRBD2 aligns across 8 bases. The CDR3 is CASSVDGGAYEQYF. CDR3 bases: TGTGCCAGCAGCGTAGACGGGGGGGCCTACGAGCAGTACTTC.